A selection of T cell receptor beta chains follows, all from one sample in a study of shared clonotypes between healthy human individuals. Profiling relied on immunoSEQ multiplex PCR, and the TCRdb table lists in-frame clones only, not all of them. The data contain about 2.1 million clones, 85% to 95% of them singletons. Sequenced input: naive CD8+ T cells from PBMCs. These receptors originate from a man younger than 35 in good health. Some clones in this sample may be carry-over from other donors' samples. Each CDR3 is given with its conserved first and last residue. The D gene is left open where the match is weak. Not all rows give a size; the values are once, few, many and, for expanded clones, a class.

V	J	size	D	DNA	CDR3
TRBV9	TRBJ2-2	once	TRBD2	TGTGCCAGCAGCGTAGGGCGGGAGGGGAACACCGGGGAGCTGTTTTTT	CASSVGREGNTGELFF
TRBV7-9	TRBJ2-2	NA	NA	TGTGCCAGCAGCAACACACGACAGGACTCAATGGCGACCGGGGAGCTGTTTTTT	CASSNTRQDSMATGELFF
TRBV7-8	TRBJ2-5	NA	NA	TGTGCCAGCAGCTCTTATAACCAAGAGACCCAGTACTTC	CASSSYNQETQYF
TRBV5-8	TRBJ1-4	once	NA	TGTGCCAGCAGCCCAGGTGGGGGGCTTAATGAAAAACTGTTTTTT	CASSPGGGLNEKLFF
TRBV11-1	TRBJ2-7	NA	NA	TGTGCCAGCAGCTTGAATTATTTTGAGCGCTACGAGCAGTACTTC	CASSLNYFERYEQYF
TRBV28	TRBJ1-4	NA	NA	TGTGCCAGCAGTTTCAGTTCTCAGGCGGTGTATGAAAAACTGTTTTTT	CASSFSSQAVYEKLFF
TRBV27	TRBJ1-5	NA	NA	TGTGCCAGCAGAGGCATCGGGGGCCTAAATCAGCCCCAGCATTTT	CASRGIGGLNQPQHF
TRBV5-1	TRBJ2-3	NA	TRBD1	TGCGCCAGCAGCGAAACCGGGACAGGGAGCACAGATACGCAGTATTTT	CASSETGTGSTDTQYF
TRBV27	TRBJ1-5	NA	NA	TGTGCCAGCAGTTCCCACAATGGAGGTTATCAGCCCCAGCATTTT	CASSSHNGGYQPQHF
TRBV11-3	TRBJ2-1	NA	TRBD2	TGTGCCAGCAGCGCGCGGGAGTCTCTGAGCAATGAGCAGTTCTTC	CASSARESLSNEQFF
TRBV6-5	TRBJ2-2	NA	TRBD1	TGTGCCAGCAGTTACTCCGGCAGGGGGCGAAGCGGGGAGCTGTTTTTT	CASSYSGRGRSGELFF
TRBV27	TRBJ2-6	once	NA	TGTGCCAGCAGTTGGAGGGGGGCCCCTGGGGCCAACGTCCTGACTTTC	CASSWRGAPGANVLTF
TRBV5-1	TRBJ2-7	NA	NA	TGCGCCAGCAGCTTGGTAGCAGGAACCTACGAGCAGTACTTC	CASSLVAGTYEQYF
TRBV27	TRBJ2-7	once	TRBD2	TGTGCCAGCAGTTTTTCAGCGGGAGGGGGTTACGAGCAGTACTTC	CASSFSAGGGYEQYF
TRBV27	TRBJ2-2	NA	NA	TGTGCCAGCAGTCCCGAGGGGGGGCCCGGGGAGCTGTTTTTT	CASSPEGGPGELFF
TRBV6-1	TRBJ1-5	NA	NA	TGTGCCAGCAGTGGGGATGTGGCAGTCGGCAATCAGCCCCAGCATTTT	CASSGDVAVGNQPQHF
TRBV13	TRBJ1-2	NA	NA	TGTGCCAGCAGCCCACGAGACTTTCAACTTAACTATGGCTACACCTTC	CASSPRDFQLNYGYTF
TRBV21-1	TRBJ1-5	NA	NA	TGTGCCAGGGGCGGGGAGAAACCCCAGCATTTT	CARGGEKPQHF
TRBV5-1	TRBJ1-1	NA	NA	TGCGCCAGCAGCTTGACTGGACTAAACACTGAAGCTTTCTTT	CASSLTGLNTEAFF
TRBV10-2	TRBJ2-7	NA	TRBD1	TGCGCCAGCAGTCCGACAGGGGGTTCCTACGAGCAGTACTTC	CASSPTGGSYEQYF
TRBV7-9	TRBJ1-1	NA	TRBD1	TGTGCCAGCAGCGTCAGACCCCAGACAGGGGACACTGAAGCTTTCTTT	CASSVRPQTGDTEAFF
TRBV6-7	TRBJ2-7	NA	NA	TGTGCCAGCAGACGAGAGCAGCCCCGCTACGAGCAGTACTTC	CASRREQPRYEQYF
TRBV14	TRBJ2-5	NA	NA	TGTGCCAGCAGCCCCCTAAATGCAGGGTTGGAGACCCAGTACTTC	CASSPLNAGLETQYF
TRBV29-1	TRBJ1-2	NA	NA	TGCAGCGTTGAATTCGTCTCGGGTTTGAACTATGGCTACACCTTC	CSVEFVSGLNYGYTF
TRBV5-6	TRBJ1-5	NA	TRBD1	TGTGCCAGCGGACAGGGGGCGTCGACTCATCAGCCCCAGCATTTT	CASGQGASTHQPQHF
TRBV28	TRBJ2-7	NA	TRBD1	TGTGCCAGCAGCCCTCCTGGGACAGTCGTCCGCGAGCAGTACTTC	CASSPPGTVVREQYF
TRBV6-1	TRBJ2-7	NA	NA	TGTGCCAGCAGTGAAGTTGTCGGGTTCTCCTACGAGCAGTACTTC	CASSEVVGFSYEQYF
TRBV7-9	TRBJ2-5	NA	TRBD2	TGTGCCAGCAGCTTAGGGCTAGCGGGGGAAGTAAAGACCCAGTACTTC	CASSLGLAGEVKTQYF
TRBV28	TRBJ1-1	once	NA	TGTGCCAGCTGCTGGAGTCCCCATAACACTGAAGCTTTCTTT	CASCWSPHNTEAFF
TRBV29-1	TRBJ2-7	NA	NA	TGCAGCTCCAGGGTCTCCCCCTACGAGCAGTACTTC	CSSRVSPYEQYF
TRBV7-9	TRBJ2-7	NA	NA	TGTGCCAGCAGCTTGAGGGACAGTTCGGGAGCCTACGAGCAGTACTTC	CASSLRDSSGAYEQYF
TRBV28	TRBJ1-1	NA	NA	TGTGCCAGCAGTTTATATGACGGGAACACTGAAGCTTTCTTT	CASSLYDGNTEAFF
TRBV7-9	TRBJ2-2	once	NA	TGTGCCAGCAGCCCAGGGGAGCTGTTTTTT	CASSPGELFF
TRBV15	TRBJ1-1	NA	NA	TGTGCCACCAGCCGAGACTTCCACCAGGGGAACACTGAAGCTTTCTTT	CATSRDFHQGNTEAFF
TRBV10-2	TRBJ1-2	NA	NA	TGCGCCAGCTCCCCTTCGATCGGCGACTATGGCTACACCTTC	CASSPSIGDYGYTF
TRBV4-1	TRBJ2-7	NA	NA	TGCGCCAGCAGCCGAGGGGGCGAGCAGTACTTC	CASSRGGEQYF
TRBV6-6	TRBJ2-7	NA	TRBD1	TGTGCCAGCAGCGCCCAAGGGGGCAGGGAGTGGTACGAGCAGTACTTC	CASSAQGGREWYEQYF
TRBV29-1	TRBJ1-2	NA	NA	TGCAGCGTTCAAGGGGAAGGTGGCTACACCTTC	CSVQGEGGYTF
TRBV12-5	TRBJ2-5	once	NA	TGTGCTAGTGGTTTGTCCACCTCGGACGGTGAAGAGACCCAGTACTTC	CASGLSTSDGEETQYF
TRBV19	TRBJ1-5	NA	NA	TGTGCCAGTAGTACGGGGTTTCGGTTCGAGTCCAATCAGCCCCAGCATTTT	CASSTGFRFESNQPQHF
TRBV9	TRBJ2-3	NA	TRBD1	TGTGCCAGCAGCGCGCCGACAGGGGTGGGCACAGATACGCAGTATTTT	CASSAPTGVGTDTQYF
TRBV27	TRBJ2-2	NA	TRBD2	TGTGCCAGCAGTTTAATGGCGGGAGGGTTCGGCCCTGCCGGGGAGCTGTTTTTT	CASSLMAGGFGPAGELFF
TRBV28	TRBJ1-4	once	TRBD1	TGTGCCAGCAGTCCCACAGGGGAGGATGAAAAACTGTTTTTT	CASSPTGEDEKLFF